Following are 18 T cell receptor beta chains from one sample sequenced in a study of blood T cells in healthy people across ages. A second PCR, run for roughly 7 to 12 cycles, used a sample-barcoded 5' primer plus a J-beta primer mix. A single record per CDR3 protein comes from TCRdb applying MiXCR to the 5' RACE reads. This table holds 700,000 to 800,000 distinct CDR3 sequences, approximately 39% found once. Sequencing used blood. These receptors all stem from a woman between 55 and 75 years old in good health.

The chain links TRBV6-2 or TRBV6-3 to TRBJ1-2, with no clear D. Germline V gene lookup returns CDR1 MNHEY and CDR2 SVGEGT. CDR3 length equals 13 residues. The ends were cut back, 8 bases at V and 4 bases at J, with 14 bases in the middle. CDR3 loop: CASRWAEGYGYTF. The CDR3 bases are TGTGCCAGCCGCTGGGCAGAAGGCTATGGCTACACCTTC.

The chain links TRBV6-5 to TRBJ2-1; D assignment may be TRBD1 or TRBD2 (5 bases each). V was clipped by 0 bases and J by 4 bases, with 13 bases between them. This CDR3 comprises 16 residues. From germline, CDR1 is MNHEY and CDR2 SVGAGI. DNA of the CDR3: TGTGCCAGCAGTTACTCAGGGGTCCGCGGGTACAATGAGCAGTTCTTC. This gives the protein CASSYSGVRGYNEQFF.

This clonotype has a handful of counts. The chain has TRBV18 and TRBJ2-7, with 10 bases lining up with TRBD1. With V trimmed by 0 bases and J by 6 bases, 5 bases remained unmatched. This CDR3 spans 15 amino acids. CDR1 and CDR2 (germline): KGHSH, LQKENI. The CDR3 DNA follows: TGTGCCAGCTCACCACCCCGGACAGGGGGTCCCGAGCAGTACTTC. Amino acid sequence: CASSPPRTGGPEQYF.

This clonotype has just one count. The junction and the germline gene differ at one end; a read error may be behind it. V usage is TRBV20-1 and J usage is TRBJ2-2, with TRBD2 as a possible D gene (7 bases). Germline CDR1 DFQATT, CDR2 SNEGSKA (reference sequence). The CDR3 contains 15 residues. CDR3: CSARRGGGNTGALFF. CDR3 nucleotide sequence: TGCAGTGCTAGGAGGGGGGGAGGGAACACCGGGGCGCTGTTTTTT.

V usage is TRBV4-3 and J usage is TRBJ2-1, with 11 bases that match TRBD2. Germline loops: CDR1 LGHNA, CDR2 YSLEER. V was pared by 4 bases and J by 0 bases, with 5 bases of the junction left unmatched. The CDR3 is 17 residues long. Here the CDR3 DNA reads TGCGCCAGCAGCCGAGGACTAGCGGGTAGCTCCTACAATGAGCAGTTCTTC. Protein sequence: CASSRGLAGSSYNEQFF.

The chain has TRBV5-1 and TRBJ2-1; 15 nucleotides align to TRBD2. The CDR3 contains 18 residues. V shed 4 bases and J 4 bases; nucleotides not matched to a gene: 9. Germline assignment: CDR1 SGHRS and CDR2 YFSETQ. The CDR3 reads CASSQHQGLAGGYNEQFF. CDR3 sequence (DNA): TGCGCCAGCAGCCAGCACCAAGGACTAGCGGGGGGGTACAATGAGCAGTTCTTC. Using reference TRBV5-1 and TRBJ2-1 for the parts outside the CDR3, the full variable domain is KAGVTQTPRYLIKTRGQQVTLSCSPISGHRSVSWYQQTPGQGLQFLFEYFSETQRNKGNFPGRFSGRQFSNSRSEMNVSTLELGDSALYLCASSQHQGLAGGYNEQFFGPGTRLTVL.

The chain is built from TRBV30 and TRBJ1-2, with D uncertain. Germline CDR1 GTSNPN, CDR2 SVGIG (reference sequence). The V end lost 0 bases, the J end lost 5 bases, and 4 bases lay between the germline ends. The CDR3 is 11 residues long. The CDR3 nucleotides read TGTGCCTGGAGTGTATGGTATGGCTACACCTTC. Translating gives CAWSVWYGYTF.

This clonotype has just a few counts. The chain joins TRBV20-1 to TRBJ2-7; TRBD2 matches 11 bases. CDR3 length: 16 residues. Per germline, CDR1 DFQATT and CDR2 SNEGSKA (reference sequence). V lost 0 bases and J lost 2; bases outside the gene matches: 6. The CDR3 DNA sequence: TGCAGTGCTAGAGACATTTTAGCGGGAGGGACCTACGAGCAGTACTTC. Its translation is CSARDILAGGTYEQYF.

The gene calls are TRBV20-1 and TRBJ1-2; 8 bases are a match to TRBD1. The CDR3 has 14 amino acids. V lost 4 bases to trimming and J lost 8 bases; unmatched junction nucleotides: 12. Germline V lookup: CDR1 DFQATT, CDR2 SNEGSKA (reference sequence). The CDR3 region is CSATWTGRSGGYTF. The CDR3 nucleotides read TGCAGTGCTACTTGGACAGGGCGGTCGGGAGGCTACACCTTC.

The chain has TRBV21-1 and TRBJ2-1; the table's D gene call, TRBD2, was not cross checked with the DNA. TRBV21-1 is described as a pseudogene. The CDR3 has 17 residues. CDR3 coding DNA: TGTGCCAGCACAGCAATTAAAAGACGGGAGGGCTACAATGAGCAGTTCTTC. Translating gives CASTAIKRREGYNEQFF.

The CDR3 loop is CASSPKGLTLYNEQYF. In DNA form, the CDR3 reads TGTGCCAGCAGCCCAAAGGGACTAACCCTTTACAATGAGCAGTACTTC. J is TRBJ2-5 and V is TRBV7-9, with 7 bases that match TRBD2. The ends lost 5 bases at V and 11 bases at J; junction bases unmatched: 20. The CDR3 runs 16 residues. CDR1 is SEHNR and CDR2 is FQNEAQ in the germline V gene (reference sequence).

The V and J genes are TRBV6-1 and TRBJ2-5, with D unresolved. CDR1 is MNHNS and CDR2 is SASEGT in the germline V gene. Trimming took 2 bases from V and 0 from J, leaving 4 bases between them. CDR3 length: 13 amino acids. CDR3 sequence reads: CASSESYQETQYF. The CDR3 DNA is TGTGCCAGCAGTGAATCTTACCAAGAGACCCAGTACTTC.

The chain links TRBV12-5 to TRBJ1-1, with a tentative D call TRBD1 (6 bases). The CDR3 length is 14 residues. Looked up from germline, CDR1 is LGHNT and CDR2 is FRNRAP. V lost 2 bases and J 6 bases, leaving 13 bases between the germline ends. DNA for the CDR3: TGTGCTAGTGGTTTGTCCCAGGGGATCTCTGAAGCTTTCTTT. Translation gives CASGLSQGISEAFF.

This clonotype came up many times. CDR3 coding DNA: TGCAGTGCTAGAGATTGGCGGGGGGCCACGGGGGATGAGCAGTTCTTC. Encoded protein: CSARDWRGATGDEQFF. The V gene is TRBV20-1, the J gene TRBJ2-1, with 8 nucleotides matching TRBD2. The V gene end was trimmed by 0 bases and the J gene end by 8 bases; junction bases not matched to a gene: 12. The CDR3 is made up of 16 amino acids. Germline values: CDR1 DFQATT, CDR2 SNEGSKA (reference sequence).

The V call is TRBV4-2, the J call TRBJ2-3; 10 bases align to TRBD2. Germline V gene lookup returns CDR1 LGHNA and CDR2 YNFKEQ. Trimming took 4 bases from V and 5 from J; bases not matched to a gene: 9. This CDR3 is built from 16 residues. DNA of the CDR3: TGTGCCAGCAGCCCCCAGGCTAGCGGGAGTGTAGATACGCAGTATTTT. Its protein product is CASSPQASGSVDTQYF.

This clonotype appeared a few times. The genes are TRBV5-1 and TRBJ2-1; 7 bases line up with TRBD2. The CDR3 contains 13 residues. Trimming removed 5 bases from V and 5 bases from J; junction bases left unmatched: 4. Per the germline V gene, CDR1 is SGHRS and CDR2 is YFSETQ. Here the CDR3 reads CASRIGGNNEQFF. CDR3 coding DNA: TGCGCCAGCAGGATCGGGGGGAACAATGAGCAGTTCTTC.

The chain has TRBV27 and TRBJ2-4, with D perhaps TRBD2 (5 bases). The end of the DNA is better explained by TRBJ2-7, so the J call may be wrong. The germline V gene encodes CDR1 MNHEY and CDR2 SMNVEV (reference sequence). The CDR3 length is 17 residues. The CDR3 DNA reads TGTGCCAGCAGTTCCCGCCCCCCCTCTGAGGGAAGGAACGAGCAGTACTTC. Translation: CASSSRPPSEGRNEQYF.

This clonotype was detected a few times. CDR3 DNA: TGCGCCAGCAGCACCTCGGGCGGGGGTCGGAATGAGCAGTTCTTC. Encoded protein: CASSTSGGGRNEQFF. This rearrangement joins TRBV5-1 to TRBJ2-1, with 7 bases identical to TRBD2. This CDR3 region has 15 residues. In germline, CDR1 is SGHRS, CDR2 YFSETQ. V trimming: 4 bases; J trimming: 7 bases; junction bases outside the gene matches: 11.